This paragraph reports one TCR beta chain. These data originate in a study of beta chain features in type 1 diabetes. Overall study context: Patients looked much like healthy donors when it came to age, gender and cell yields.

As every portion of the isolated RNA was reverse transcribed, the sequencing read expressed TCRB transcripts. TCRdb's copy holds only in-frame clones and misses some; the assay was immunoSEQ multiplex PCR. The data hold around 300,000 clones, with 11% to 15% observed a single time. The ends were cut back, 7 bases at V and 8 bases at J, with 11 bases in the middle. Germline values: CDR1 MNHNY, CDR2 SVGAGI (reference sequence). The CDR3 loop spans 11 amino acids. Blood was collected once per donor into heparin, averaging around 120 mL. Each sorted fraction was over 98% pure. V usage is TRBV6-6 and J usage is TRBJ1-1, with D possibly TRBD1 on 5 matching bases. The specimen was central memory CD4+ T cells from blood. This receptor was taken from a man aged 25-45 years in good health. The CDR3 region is CASTKQVEAFF. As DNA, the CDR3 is TGTGCCAGCACCAAACAGGTCGAAGCTTTCTTT.